The clone carrying this T cell receptor (beta chain) was found a few times. The CDR3 has 14 residues. With 5 bases clipped from V and 2 bases from J, the junction kept 4 bases outside the gene matches. The germline V gene encodes CDR1 SGHAT and CDR2 FQNNGV. The source of the sample is a study of blood T cells in healthy people across ages. For the second PCR, which ran for about 7 to 11 cycles, a sample-barcoded 5' primer and a J-beta primer mix were used. One entry per CDR3 protein, called by TCRdb with MiXCR from the 5' RACE reads. The sample shows 650,000 to 1,000,000 distinct CDR3 sequences, roughly 40% of them seen only once.

The specimen was blood. The sequence was obtained from a man in his late teens or twenties in good health. The V gene is TRBV11-2, the J gene TRBJ1-1, with 8 bases matching TRBD1. CDR3 protein: CASSMTGANTEAFF. For the CDR3, the DNA is TGTGCCAGCAGCATGACAGGGGCTAACACTGAAGCTTTCTTT.